Shown below are 9 T cell receptor beta chains from a single sample sequenced in a study of human CD4 T cells and Enterobacteriaceae. Memory CD4+ T cells were sorted as all CD4+ cells except CD45RA+CCR7+CD95- naive cells, over 95% pure. Only in-frame clones appear in the TCRdb table, and some are missing; sequencing was by immunoSEQ multiplex PCR. The table has tens of thousands of clones, approximately 82% seen once. Sample: memory CD4+ T cells from blood. The source of these receptors is a human donor in good health.

The chain employs TRBV11-2 and TRBJ2-1; TRBD2 aligns across 13 bases. V gave up 6 bases and J gave up 1 base; unmatched junction bases: 6. This CDR3 comprises 17 residues. Germline V gives CDR1 SGHAT, CDR2 FQNNGV. CDR3 nucleotides: TGTGCCAGCAGAATTGGACTAGCGGGAGAGTCCTACAATGAGCAGTTCTTC. Its protein is CASRIGLAGESYNEQFF.

By share of the sample, this clone is large. This chain links TRBV5-1 with TRBJ2-3, with 9 nucleotides matching TRBD2. The length of the CDR3 is 16 residues. V was clipped by 0 bases and J by 2 bases; unmatched bases: 4. Germline V gives CDR1 SGHRS, CDR2 YFSETQ. The CDR3: CASSLVLAGYTDTQYF. In DNA, the CDR3 is TGCGCCAGCAGCTTGGTTCTAGCGGGGTACACAGATACGCAGTATTTT.

This clone was counted once. This sequence joins TRBV7-9 and TRBJ2-1; 7 bases match TRBD1. The CDR3 is made up of 15 amino acids. After removal of 1 base from V and 10 bases from J, the junction contained 10 bases not matched to a gene. CDR1 SEHNR and CDR2 FQNEAQ come from the germline V gene (reference sequence). CDR3 amino acids: CASSLEYDRAREQFF. Written as DNA, the CDR3 is TGTGCCAGCAGCTTAGAGTACGACAGGGCGAGGGAGCAGTTCTTC.

The chain uses TRBV4-2 and TRBJ2-7; 8 bases fit TRBD1. V lost 4 bases, J lost 4 bases, and 6 bases stayed unmatched. The germline V gene has CDR1 LGHNA and CDR2 YNFKEQ. This CDR3 comprises 14 residues. This chain's CDR3 is CASSRPGQEYEQYF. CDR3 nucleotide sequence: TGTGCCAGCAGCCGACCGGGACAGGAGTACGAGCAGTACTTC.

This chain connects TRBV10-1 to TRBJ2-7; 8 bases fit TRBD1. The CDR3 loop spans 13 amino acids. After removal of 5 bases from V and 3 bases from J, the junction contained 3 bases not matched to a gene. The germline gives CDR1 WNHNN, CDR2 SYGVQD (reference sequence). The CDR3 nucleotides are TGCGCCAGCAGTCCGGGACAGGACTACGAGCAGTACTTC. Translating gives CASSPGQDYEQYF.

CDR3 protein: CASSLGVRVQETQYF. CDR3 DNA: TGCGCCAGCAGCCTCGGGGTGAGGGTCCAAGAGACCCAGTACTTC. This chain joins TRBV5-1 and TRBJ2-5; possible D gene TRBD2, 5 bases. The V gene lost 4 bases and the J gene lost 1 base, with 14 bases spanning the gap. The CDR3 sequence is 15 residues long. From germline, CDR1 is SGHRS and CDR2 YFSETQ.

The chain joins TRBV6-1 to TRBJ2-7; 8 nucleotides match TRBD1. V lost 8 bases, J lost 1 base, and 4 bases stayed unmatched. The CDR3 is 13 residues long. Germline CDR1 MNHNS, CDR2 SASEGT. Here the CDR3 reads CASGTGGSYEQYF. CDR3 DNA sequence: TGTGCCAGCGGAACAGGGGGTTCCTACGAGCAGTACTTC.

CDR3 in amino acids: CASSYDGGGNQPQHF. Here the CDR3 DNA reads TGTGCCAGCAGTTACGATGGGGGTGGCAATCAGCCCCAGCATTTT. This sequence joins TRBV6-6 and TRBJ1-5; tentatively, D is TRBD1 (5 bases). Germline CDR1 reads MNHNY; CDR2 reads SVGAGI (reference sequence). This CDR3 comprises 15 residues. Trimming stripped 2 bases from V and 2 bases from J, with 10 bases between.

The chain has TRBV10-3 and TRBJ1-1; D remains ambiguous. V was cut by 0 bases and J by 8 bases, with 10 bases left in between. The CDR3 runs to 13 residues. Germline-derived CDR1 and CDR2 are ENHRY and SYGVKD. The CDR3 DNA sequence: TGTGCCATCAGTGAGTCAGGGCGGTCCGAAGCTTTCTTT. It translates to CAISESGRSEAFF.